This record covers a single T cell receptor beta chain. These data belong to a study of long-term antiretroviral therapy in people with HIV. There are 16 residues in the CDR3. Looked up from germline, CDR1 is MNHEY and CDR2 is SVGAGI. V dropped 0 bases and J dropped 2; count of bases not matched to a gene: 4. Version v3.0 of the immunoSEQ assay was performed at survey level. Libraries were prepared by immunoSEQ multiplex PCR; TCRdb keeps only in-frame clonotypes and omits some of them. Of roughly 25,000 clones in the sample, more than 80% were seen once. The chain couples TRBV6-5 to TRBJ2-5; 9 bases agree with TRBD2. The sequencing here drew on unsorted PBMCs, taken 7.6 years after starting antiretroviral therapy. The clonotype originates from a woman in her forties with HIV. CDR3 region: CASSYSGGGVQETQYF. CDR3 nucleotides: TGTGCCAGCAGTTACTCGGGCGGGGGGGTACAAGAGACCCAGTACTTC.